Listed here is a single TCR beta chain. This entry belongs to a study of somatic mutations in cytotoxic T cells in rheumatoid arthritis. Sequencing used immunoSEQ multiplex PCR; TCRdb keeps in-frame clones, though not all of them. The data contain 20,000 or so clones, roughly four fifths of them seen just once; the ten biggest clones take up over 9.5%. The germline V and J ends were trimmed by 3 bases and 2 bases, with 13 bases remaining between them. Germline CDR1 reads LNHNV; CDR2 reads YYDKDF (reference sequence). The length of the CDR3 is 15 residues. The receptor's source is a man aged 18 to 30 with rheumatoid arthritis. The chain carries TRBV15 and TRBJ1-1; unclear D gene. The sequenced material came from CD8+ T cells sorted from blood. CDR3 bases: TGTGCCACCAGCAGGGCCGTGTATCGCAACACTGAAGCTTTCTTT. Its translation: CATSRAVYRNTEAFF. The full variable domain, completed using reference TRBV15 and TRBJ1-1, is DAMVIQNPRYQVTQFGKPVTLSCSQTLNHNVMYWYQQKSSQAPKLLFHYYDKDFNNEADTPDNFQSRRPNTSFCFLDIRSPGLGDTAMYLCATSRAVYRNTEAFFGQGTRLTVV.